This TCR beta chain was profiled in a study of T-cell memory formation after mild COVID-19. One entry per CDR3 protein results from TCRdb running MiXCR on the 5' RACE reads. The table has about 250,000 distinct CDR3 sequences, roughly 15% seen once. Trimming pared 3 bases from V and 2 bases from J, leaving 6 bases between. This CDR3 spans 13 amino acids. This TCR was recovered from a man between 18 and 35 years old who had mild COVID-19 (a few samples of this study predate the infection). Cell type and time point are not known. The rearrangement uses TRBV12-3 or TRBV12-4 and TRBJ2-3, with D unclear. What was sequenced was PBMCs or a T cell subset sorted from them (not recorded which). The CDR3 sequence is CASSFEFTDTQYF. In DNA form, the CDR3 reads TGTGCCAGCAGTTTTGAGTTCACAGATACGCAGTATTTT.